The sequence of this T cell receptor beta chain was determined in a study of T cell changes during pregnancy in multiple sclerosis. The length of the CDR3 is 14 residues. Germline V lookup: CDR1 MGHRA, CDR2 YSYEKL. J gave up 4 bases and V 3 bases, and 1 base lay outside the gene matches. The assay was immunoSEQ multiplex PCR, and TCRdb's table has in-frame clones only and misses some. The profile shows 99,000 or so clones, approximately 93% of them singletons. V usage is TRBV4-1 and J usage is TRBJ2-3; 10 bases map to TRBD1. This TCR derives from a female donor with multiple sclerosis, enrolled in a pregnancy study. The sample in question was peripheral blood, obtained after pregnancy. The CDR3, as DNA: TGCGCCAGCAGCCAGGGGACAGGGGCAGATACGCAGTATTTT. This sequence encodes CASSQGTGADTQYF.